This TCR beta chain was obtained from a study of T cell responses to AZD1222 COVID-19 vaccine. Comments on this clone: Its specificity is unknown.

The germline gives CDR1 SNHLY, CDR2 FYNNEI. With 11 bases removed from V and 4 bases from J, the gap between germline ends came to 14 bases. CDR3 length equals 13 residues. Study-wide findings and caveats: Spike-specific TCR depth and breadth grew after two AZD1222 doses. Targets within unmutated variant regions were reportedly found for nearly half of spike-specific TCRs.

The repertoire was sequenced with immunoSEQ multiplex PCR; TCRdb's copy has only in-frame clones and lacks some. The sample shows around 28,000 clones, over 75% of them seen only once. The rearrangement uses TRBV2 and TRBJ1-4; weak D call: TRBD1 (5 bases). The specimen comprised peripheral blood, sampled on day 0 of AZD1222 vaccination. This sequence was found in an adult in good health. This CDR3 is CAGGDGLNEKLFF. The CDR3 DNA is TGTGCCGGGGGGGACGGACTTAATGAAAAACTGTTTTTT.